This TCR beta chain was identified during a study of neurological immune-mediated disorders. Study-level points and caveats: The study found no CDR3 amino acid sequences shared by expanded clones across subjects, suggesting private repertoires in all groups.

The time point is: longitudinal time-point 1 (baseline). The controls, all healthy individuals, were blood bank volunteers in Maryland, USA. Concerning this clonotype: The antigen remains unidentified.

Germline V CDR1 and CDR2: MNHEY, SVGEGT. This CDR3 has 14 amino acids. Trimming removed 5 bases at V and 4 bases at J, with 12 bases between. In each sequencing run, over 170 million TCR-beta sequences were generated from 15-18 subjects. TCRdb used MiXCR to reprocess the 5' RACE reads, holding one entry per CDR3 protein. The sample lists fewer than 90,000 distinct CDR3 sequences, approximately 10% seen once, with 9.5% to 10% in the top ten. The clonotype was recovered from a man under 40 in good health. Source material: PBMCs. J is TRBJ2-1 and V is TRBV6-2 or TRBV6-3, with D perhaps assigned TRBD1 or TRBD2 (5 bases each). Here the CDR3 reads CASSRQLAYNEQFF. In nucleotides, the CDR3 is TGTGCCAGCAGTCGACAGCTAGCTTACAATGAGCAGTTCTTC.